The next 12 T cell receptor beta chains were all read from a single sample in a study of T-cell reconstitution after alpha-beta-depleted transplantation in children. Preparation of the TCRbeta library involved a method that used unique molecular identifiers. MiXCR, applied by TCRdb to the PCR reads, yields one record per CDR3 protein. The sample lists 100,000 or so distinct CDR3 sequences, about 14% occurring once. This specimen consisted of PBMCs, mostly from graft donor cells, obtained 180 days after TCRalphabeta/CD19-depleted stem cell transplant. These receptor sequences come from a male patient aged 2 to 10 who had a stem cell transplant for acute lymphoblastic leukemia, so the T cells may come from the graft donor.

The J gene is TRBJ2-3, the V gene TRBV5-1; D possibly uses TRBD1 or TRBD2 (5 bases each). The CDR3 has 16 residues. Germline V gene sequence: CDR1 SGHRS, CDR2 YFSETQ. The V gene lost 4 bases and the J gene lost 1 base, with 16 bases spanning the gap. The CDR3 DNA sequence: TGCGCCAGCAGCACGGGACGGCAGGGAGGCACAGATACGCAGTATTTT. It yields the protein CASSTGRQGGTDTQYF.

This CDR3 reads CATGTSRVNNEQFF. The CDR3 region has the DNA TGTGCCACGGGAACTAGCCGGGTCAACAATGAGCAGTTCTTC. The chain uses TRBV15 and TRBJ2-1, with TRBD2 as a possible D gene (6 bases). Trimming took 9 bases from V and 5 from J, leaving 17 bases between them. Germline loops: CDR1 LNHNV, CDR2 YYDKDF (reference sequence). This CDR3 spans 14 amino acids.

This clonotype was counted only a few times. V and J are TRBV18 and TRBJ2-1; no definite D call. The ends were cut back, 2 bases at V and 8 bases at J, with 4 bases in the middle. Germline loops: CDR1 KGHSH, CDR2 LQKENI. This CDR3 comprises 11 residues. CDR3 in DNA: TGTGCCAGCTCACCATATGATGAGCAGTTCTTC. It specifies CASSPYDEQFF. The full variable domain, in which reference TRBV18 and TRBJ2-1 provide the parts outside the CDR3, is NAGVMQNPRHLVRRRGQEARLRCSPMKGHSHVYWYRQLPEEGLKFMVYLQKENIIDESGMPKERFSAEFPKEGPSILRIQQVVRGDSAAYFCASSPYDEQFFGPGTRLTVL.

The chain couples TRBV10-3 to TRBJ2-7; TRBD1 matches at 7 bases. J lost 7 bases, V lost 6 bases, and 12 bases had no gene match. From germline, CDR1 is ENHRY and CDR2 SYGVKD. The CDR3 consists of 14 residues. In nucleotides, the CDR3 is TGTGCCATCAGGGGGGCCAGGGCAGGGGGAGAGCAGTACTTC. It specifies CAIRGARAGGEQYF.

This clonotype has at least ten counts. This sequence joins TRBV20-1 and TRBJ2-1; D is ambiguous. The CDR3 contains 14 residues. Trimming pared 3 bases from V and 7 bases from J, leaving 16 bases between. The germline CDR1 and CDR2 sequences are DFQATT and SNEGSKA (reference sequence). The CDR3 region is CSARSLELGNEQFF. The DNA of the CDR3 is TGCAGTGCTAGGTCCCTAGAATTGGGAAATGAGCAGTTCTTC.

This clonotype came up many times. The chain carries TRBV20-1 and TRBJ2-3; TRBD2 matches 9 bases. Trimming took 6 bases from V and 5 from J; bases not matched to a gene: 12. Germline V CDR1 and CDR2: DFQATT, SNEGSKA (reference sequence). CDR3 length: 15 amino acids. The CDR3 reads CSAPSVSGGQDTQYF. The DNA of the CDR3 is TGCAGTGCCCCATCGGTGAGCGGGGGGCAAGATACGCAGTATTTT.

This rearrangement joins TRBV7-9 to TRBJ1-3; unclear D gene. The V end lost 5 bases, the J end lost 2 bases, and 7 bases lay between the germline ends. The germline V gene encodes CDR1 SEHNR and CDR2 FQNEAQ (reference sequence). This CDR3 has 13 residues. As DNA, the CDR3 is TGTGCCAGCAGCACCGGGCCTGGAAACACCATATATTTT. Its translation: CASSTGPGNTIYF. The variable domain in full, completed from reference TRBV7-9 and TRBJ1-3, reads DTGVSQNPRHKITKRGQNVTFRCDPISEHNRLYWYRQTLGQGPEFLTYFQNEAQLEKSRLLSDRFSAERPKGSFSTLEIQRTEQGDSAMYLCASSTGPGNTIYFGEGSWLTVV.

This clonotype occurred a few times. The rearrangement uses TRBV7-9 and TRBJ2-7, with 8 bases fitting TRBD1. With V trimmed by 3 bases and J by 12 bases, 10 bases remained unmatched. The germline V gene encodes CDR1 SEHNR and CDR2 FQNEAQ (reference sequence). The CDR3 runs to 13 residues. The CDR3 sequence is CASSLGTGRTPYF. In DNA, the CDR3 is TGTGCCAGCAGCTTGGGGACAGGCCGAACTCCGTACTTC.

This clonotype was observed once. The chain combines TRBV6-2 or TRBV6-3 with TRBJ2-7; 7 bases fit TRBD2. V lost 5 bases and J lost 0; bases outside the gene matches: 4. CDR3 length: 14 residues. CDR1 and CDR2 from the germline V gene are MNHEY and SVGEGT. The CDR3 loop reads CASSPLAVSYEQYF. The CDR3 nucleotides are TGTGCCAGCAGTCCCCTAGCGGTCTCCTACGAGCAGTACTTC.

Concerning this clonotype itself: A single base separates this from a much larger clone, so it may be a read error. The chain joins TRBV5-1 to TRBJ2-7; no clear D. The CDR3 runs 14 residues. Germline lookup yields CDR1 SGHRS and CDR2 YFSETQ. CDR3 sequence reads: CASSLATQVYEQCF. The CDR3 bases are TGCGCCAGCAGCTTGGCGACGCAGGTTTACGAGCAGTGCTTC.

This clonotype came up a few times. The CDR3: CASSPGAGEETQYF. The CDR3 DNA follows: TGTGCCAGCAGCCCGGGAGCGGGGGAAGAGACCCAGTACTTC. This chain uses TRBV9 with TRBJ2-5; 8 bases align to TRBD2. Looked up from germline, CDR1 is SGDLS and CDR2 is YYNGEE. Trimming removed 4 bases from V and 3 bases from J; junction bases left unmatched: 5. The CDR3 length is 14 residues.

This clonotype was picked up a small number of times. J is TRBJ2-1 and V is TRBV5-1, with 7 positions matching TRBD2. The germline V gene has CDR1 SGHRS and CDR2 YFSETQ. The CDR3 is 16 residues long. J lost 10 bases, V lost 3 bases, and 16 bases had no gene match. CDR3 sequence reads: CASSSSTSAGSGEQFF. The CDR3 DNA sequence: TGCGCCAGCAGCTCTTCTACTAGCGCCGGTTCGGGAGAGCAGTTCTTC.